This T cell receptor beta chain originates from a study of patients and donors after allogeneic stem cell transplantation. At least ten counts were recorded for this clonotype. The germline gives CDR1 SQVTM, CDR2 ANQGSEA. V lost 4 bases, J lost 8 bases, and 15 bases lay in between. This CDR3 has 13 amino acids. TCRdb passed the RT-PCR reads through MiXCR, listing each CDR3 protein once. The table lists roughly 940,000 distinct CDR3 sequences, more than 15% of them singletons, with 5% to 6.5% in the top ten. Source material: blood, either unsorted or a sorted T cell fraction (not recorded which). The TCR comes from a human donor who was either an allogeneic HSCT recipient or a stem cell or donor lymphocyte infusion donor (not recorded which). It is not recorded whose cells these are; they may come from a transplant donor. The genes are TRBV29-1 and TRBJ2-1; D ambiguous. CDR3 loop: CSVAGDRLHEQFF. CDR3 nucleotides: TGCAGCGTTGCGGGTGACCGCTTGCATGAGCAGTTCTTC.